This T cell receptor beta chain was observed in a study of blood T cell repertoires in COVID-19. Assay used: immunoSEQ multiplex PCR; TCRdb lists only in-frame clones, some missing. In the table there are fewer than 300,000 clones, around nine tenths of which are singletons. V lost 4 bases and J lost 4; bases outside the gene matches: 5. Germline V gene lookup returns CDR1 LGHDT and CDR2 YNNKEL (reference sequence). CDR3 length equals 14 residues. The sequenced sample consisted of PBMCs or T cells enriched from blood (not recorded which). This rearrangement joins TRBV3-1 (or the pseudogene TRBV3-2) to TRBJ2-7, with 9 bases aligning to TRBD1. This TCR came from a woman aged 25 to 45 who had recovered from COVID-19. The CDR3 DNA is TGTGCCAGCAGCCCGGGACAGGGTTCTTACGAGCAGTACTTC. Residues: CASSPGQGSYEQYF.